This T cell receptor beta chain emerged from a study of blood T cell repertoires in COVID-19 (TCRdb year 2020). About the investigation overall: Collaborator samples came from the United States, Italy and Spain and covered acute and convalescent phases of COVID-19. A freely available public database, intended as a resource for researchers studying the immune response to SARS-CoV-2, is where the repertoires were released. Subjects who had been exposed to COVID-19, were actively infected with it, or had recovered from it provided the deeply sampled blood TCRbeta repertoires that made up the dataset. The samples were drawn from two sources: the first 160 participants of the ongoing ImmuneRACE study, and 1,254 subjects contributed by 6 global collaborators. The prospective study material was composed of cDNA or gDNA derived from T cells, B-cell-depleted T cells, or PBMCs. Where available, HLA class I and class II types were taken from metadata supplied by the sample provider and were not determined by assay-based typing. Nearly every sample came with metadata listing a de-identified subject ID, COVID-19 status, age in years and sex.

CDR1 and CDR2 were assigned from the germline V gene as MGHRA and YSYEKL. The germline V and J ends show losses of 4 bases and 3 bases respectively, and no gene match explains 14 bases of the junction. The CDR3 covers 19 residues, taking in both the cysteine and the phenylalanine. Here the CDR3 DNA is all that survives: 57 bases in frame from base 1. The study at large found these results: Clinical and demographic metadata were provided uncurated, with the amount varying by source and participant.

This clone was detected only once. Its binding antigen is unknown. No base quality information exists; no much larger clone differs at one position. TCRbeta CDR3 regions were amplified from genomic DNA by means of the immunoSEQ Assay, a bias-controlled multiplex PCR. On the authors' methods: Nucleated cell counts per sample were estimated from amplification of reference gene primers within the assay. To quantify the absolute abundance of each unique TCRbeta CDR3 rearrangement, sequence reads were collapsed and filtered. Productive Simpson clonality was computed per sample as the square root of Simpson's diversity index over productive rearrangements. This immuneACCESS table, as held by TCRdb, lists in-frame sequences with V and J called but not all clones. Of the missing ones, under half trace to an unresolved V gene in checked studies; the others have no known cause. Clone size and V and J calls were adopted from that table, with D and trimming inferred from the DNA. This sample holds under 450,000 clones; under 85% were observed only once. Around 5.1% of the sample is held by the ten biggest clonotypes.

In the prospective study, participants were about 18 to 100 years old, resided in fewer than 25 geographic areas of the United States, and were enrolled through a virtual design. In the prospective study, participants were assigned to cohorts based on the clinical history participants reported in a screening survey and a study questionnaire. For ImmuneRACE Cohort 3, a participant was defined as recovered based on two consecutive negative NP/OP PCR tests, clearance by a healthcare professional, or resolution of symptoms. In the prospective study, mobile phlebotomists collected whole blood, serum and a nasopharyngeal or oropharyngeal swab from each participant. Prospective study participants could optionally give additional blood draws and questionnaires over an approximately two-month period. Blood samples from the prospective study were shipped frozen or at room temperature prior to DNA extraction.

The rearrangement joined TRBV4-1 to TRBJ2-2, with 10 bases aligning to TRBD2. The sequenced sample consisted of PBMCs or T cells enriched from blood (not recorded which). The receptor was derived from a woman aged 45-65 years who had recovered from COVID-19. CDR3 reads: CASSPRSGRLAGDTGELFF. DNA sequence: TGCGCCAGCAGCCCACGAAGCGGGCGCCTAGCGGGGGACACCGGGGAGCTGTTTTTT.